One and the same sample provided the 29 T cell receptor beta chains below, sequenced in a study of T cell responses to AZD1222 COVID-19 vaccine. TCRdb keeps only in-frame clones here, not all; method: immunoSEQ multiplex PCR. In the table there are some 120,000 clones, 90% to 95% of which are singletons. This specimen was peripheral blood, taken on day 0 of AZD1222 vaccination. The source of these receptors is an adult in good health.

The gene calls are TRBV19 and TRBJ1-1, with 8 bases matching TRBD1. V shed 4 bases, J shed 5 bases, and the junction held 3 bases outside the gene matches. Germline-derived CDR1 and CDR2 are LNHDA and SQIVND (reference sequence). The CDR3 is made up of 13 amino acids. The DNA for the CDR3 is TGTGCCAGTAGTACAGGGGGCAGTACTGAAGCTTTCTTT. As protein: CASSTGGSTEAFF. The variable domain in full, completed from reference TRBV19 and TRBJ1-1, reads DGGITQSPKYLFRKEGQNVTLSCEQNLNHDAMYWYRQDPGQGLRLIYYSQIVNDFQKGDIAEGYSVSREKKESFPLTVTSAQKNPTAFYLCASSTGGSTEAFFGQGTRLTVV.

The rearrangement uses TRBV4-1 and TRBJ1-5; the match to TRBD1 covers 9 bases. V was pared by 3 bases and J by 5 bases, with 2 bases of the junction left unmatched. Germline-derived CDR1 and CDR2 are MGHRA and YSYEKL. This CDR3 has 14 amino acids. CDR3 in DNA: TGCGCCAGCAGCCAGGACAGGGGTGATCAGCCCCAGCATTTT. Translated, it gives CASSQDRGDQPQHF.

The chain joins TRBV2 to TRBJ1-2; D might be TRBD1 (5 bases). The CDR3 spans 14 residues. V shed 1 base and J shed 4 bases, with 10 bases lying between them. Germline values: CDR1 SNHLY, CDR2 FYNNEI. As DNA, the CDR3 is TGTGCCAGCAGTGAAGACGGGGGAGGCTATGGCTACACCTTC. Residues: CASSEDGGGYGYTF.

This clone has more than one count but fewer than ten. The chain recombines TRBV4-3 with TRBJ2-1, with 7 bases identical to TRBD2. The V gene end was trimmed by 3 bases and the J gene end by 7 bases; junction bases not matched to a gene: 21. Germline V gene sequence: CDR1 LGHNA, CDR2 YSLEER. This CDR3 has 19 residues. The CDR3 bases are TGCGCCAGCAGCCAGGGGGGGTTTTCTGTAACCCCCCGAAGAAATGAGCAGTTCTTC. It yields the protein CASSQGGFSVTPRRNEQFF.

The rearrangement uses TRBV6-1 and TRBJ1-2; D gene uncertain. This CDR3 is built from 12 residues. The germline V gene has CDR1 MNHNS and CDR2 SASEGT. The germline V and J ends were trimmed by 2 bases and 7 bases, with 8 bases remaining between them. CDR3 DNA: TGTGCCAGCAGTGAAAGGAAGAGTGGCTACACCTTC. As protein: CASSERKSGYTF.

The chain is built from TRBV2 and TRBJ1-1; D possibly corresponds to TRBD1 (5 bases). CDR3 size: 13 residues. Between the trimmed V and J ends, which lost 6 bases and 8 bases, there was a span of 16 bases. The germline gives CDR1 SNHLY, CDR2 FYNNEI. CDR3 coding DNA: TGTGCCAGCAGGGGGGGTCCTACCCTAGAAGCTTTCTTT. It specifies CASRGGPTLEAFF.

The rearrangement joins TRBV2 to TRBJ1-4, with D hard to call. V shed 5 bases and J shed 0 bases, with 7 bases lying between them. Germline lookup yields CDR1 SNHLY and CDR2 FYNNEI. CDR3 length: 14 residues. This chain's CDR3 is CASSRETTNEKLFF. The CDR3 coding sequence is TGTGCCAGCAGTCGCGAGACAACTAATGAAAAACTGTTTTTT.

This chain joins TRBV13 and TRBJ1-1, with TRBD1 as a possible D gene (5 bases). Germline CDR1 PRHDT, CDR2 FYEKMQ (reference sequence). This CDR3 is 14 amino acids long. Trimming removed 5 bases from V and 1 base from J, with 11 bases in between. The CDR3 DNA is TGTGCCAGCAGCGGCCGGGGCCCGAACACTGAAGCTTTCTTT. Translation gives CASSGRGPNTEAFF.

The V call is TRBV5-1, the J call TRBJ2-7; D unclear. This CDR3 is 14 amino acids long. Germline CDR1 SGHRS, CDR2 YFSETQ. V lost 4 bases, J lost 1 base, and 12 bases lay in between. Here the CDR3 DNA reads TGCGCCAGCAGCCTGGAAACCCCTTCCTACGAGCAGTACTTC. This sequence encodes CASSLETPSYEQYF.

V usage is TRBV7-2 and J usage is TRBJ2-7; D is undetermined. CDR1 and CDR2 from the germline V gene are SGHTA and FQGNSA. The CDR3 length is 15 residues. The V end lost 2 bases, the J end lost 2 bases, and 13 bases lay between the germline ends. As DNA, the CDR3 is TGTGCCAGCAGCTTACCCGGCTTGGGCCCCTACGAGCAGTACTTC. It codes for CASSLPGLGPYEQYF.

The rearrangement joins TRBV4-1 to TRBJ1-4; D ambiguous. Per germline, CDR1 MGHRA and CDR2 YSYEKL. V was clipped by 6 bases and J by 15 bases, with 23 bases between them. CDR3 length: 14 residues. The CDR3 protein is CASRPSEGSRWVFF. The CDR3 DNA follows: TGCGCCAGCAGACCTTCTGAGGGATCGCGGTGGGTGTTTTTT.

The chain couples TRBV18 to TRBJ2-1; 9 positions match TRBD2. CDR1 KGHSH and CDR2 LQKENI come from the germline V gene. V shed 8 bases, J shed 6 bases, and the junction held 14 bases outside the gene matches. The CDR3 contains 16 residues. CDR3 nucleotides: TGTGCCAGCCCCCCTTTAATAGCGGGAGCCTCCAATGAGCAGTTCTTC. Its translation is CASPPLIAGASNEQFF.

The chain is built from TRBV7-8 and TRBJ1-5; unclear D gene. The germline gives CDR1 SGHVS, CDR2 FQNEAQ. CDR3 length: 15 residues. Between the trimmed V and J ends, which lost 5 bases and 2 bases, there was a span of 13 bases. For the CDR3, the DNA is TGTGCCAGCAGCGCGTGGGGAGGAGGCAATCAGCCCCAGCATTTT. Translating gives CASSAWGGGNQPQHF.

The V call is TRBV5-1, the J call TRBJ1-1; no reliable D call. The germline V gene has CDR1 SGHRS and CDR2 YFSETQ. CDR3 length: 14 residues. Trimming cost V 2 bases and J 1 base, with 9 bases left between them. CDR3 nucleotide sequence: TGCGCCAGCAGCTTTTGGTCCTCGAACACTGAAGCTTTCTTT. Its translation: CASSFWSSNTEAFF.

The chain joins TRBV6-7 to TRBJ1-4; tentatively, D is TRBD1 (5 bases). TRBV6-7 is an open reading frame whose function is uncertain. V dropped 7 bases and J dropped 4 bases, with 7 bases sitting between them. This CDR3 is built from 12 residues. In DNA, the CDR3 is TGTGCCAGCAACAGGTTTAATGAAAAACTGTTTTTT. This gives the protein CASNRFNEKLFF.

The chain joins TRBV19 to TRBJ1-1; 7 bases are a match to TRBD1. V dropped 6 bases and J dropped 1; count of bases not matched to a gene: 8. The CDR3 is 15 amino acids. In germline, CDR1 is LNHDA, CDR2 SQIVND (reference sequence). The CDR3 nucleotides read TGTGCCAGTAGGGAGGCGGGACAGTCGAACACTGAAGCTTTCTTT. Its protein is CASREAGQSNTEAFF.

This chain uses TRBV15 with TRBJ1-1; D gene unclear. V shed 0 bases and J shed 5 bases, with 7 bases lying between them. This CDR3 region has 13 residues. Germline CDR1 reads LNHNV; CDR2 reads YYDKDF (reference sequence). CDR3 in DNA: TGTGCCACCAGCAGAGATTTTTCAACTGAAGCTTTCTTT. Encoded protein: CATSRDFSTEAFF. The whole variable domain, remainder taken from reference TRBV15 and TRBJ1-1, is DAMVIQNPRYQVTQFGKPVTLSCSQTLNHNVMYWYQQKSSQAPKLLFHYYDKDFNNEADTPDNFQSRRPNTSFCFLDIRSPGLGDTAMYLCATSRDFSTEAFFGQGTRLTVV.

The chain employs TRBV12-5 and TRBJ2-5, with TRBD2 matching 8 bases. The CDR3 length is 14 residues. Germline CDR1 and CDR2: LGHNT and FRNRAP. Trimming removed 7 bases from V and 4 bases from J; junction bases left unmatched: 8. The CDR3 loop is CASAGTRGGETQYF. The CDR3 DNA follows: TGTGCTAGTGCCGGGACCCGGGGGGGAGAGACCCAGTACTTC.

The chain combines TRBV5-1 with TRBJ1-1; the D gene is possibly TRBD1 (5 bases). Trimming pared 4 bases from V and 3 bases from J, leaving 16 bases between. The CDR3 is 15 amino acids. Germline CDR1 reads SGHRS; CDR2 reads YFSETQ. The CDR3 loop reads CASSGGTGDDTEAFF. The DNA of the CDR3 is TGCGCCAGCAGCGGCGGGACGGGCGATGACACTGAAGCTTTCTTT.

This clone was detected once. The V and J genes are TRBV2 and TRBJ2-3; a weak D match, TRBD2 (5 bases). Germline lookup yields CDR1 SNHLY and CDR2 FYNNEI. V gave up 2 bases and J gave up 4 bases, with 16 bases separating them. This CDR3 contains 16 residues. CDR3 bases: TGTGCCAGCAGTGAAATCGGGAAGGGCGCGGCAGATACGCAGTATTTT. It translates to CASSEIGKGAADTQYF. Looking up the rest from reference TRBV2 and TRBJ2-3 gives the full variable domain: EPEVTQTPSHQVTQMGQEVILRCVPISNHLYFYWYRQILGQKVEFLVSFYNNEISEKSEIFDDQFSVERPDGSNFTLKIRSTKLEDSAMYFCASSEIGKGAADTQYFGPGTRLTVL.

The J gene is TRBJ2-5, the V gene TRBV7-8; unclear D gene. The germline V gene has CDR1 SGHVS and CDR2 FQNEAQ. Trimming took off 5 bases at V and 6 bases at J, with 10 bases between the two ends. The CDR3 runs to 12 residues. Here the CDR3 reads CASSPVSQTQYF. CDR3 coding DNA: TGTGCCAGCAGCCCTGTCTCCCAGACCCAGTACTTC.

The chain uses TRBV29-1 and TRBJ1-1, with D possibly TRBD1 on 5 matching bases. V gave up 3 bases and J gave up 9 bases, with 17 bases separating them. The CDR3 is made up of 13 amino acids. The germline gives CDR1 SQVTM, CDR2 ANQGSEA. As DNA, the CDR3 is TGCAGCGTTGAGGGCCGTGGGACTAGTCAAGCTTTCTTT. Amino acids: CSVEGRGTSQAFF.

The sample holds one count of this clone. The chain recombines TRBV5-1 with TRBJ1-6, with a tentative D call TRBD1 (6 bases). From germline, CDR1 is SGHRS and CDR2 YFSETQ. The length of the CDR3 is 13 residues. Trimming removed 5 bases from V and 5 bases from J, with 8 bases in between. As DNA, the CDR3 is TGCGCCAGCAGTCGACAGGATAATTCACCCCTCCACTTT. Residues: CASSRQDNSPLHF.

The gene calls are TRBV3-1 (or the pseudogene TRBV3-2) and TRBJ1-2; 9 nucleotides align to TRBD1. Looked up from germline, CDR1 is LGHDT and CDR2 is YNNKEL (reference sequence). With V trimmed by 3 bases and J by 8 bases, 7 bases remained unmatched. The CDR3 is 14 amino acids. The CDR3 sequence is CASSHVQGAGGYTF. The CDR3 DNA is TGTGCCAGCAGCCATGTACAGGGGGCCGGGGGCTACACCTTC.

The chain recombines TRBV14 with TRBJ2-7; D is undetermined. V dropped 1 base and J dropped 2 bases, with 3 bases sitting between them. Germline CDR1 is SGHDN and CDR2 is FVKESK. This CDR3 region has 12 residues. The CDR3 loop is CASSQVTYEQYF. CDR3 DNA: TGTGCCAGCAGCCAAGTCACCTACGAGCAGTACTTC.

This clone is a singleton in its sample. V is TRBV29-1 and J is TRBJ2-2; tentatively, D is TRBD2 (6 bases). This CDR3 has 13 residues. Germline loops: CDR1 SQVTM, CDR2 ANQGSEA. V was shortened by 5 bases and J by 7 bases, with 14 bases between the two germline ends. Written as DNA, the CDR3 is TGCAGCGTTCGGGCGGGATCTTTCGGGGAGCTGTTTTTT. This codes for CSVRAGSFGELFF.

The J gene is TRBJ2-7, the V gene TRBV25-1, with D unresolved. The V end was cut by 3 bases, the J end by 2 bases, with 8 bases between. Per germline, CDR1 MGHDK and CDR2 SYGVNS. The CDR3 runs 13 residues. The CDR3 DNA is TGTGCCAGCAGTGATCTTGATCCCTACGAGCAGTACTTC. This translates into CASSDLDPYEQYF.

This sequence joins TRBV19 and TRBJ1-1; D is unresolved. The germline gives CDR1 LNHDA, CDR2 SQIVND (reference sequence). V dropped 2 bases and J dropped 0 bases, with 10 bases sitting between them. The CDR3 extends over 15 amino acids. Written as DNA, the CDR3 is TGTGCCAGTAGTATAACTAGGGCAGTGAACACTGAAGCTTTCTTT. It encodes CASSITRAVNTEAFF. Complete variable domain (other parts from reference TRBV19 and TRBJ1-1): DGGITQSPKYLFRKEGQNVTLSCEQNLNHDAMYWYRQDPGQGLRLIYYSQIVNDFQKGDIAEGYSVSREKKESFPLTVTSAQKNPTAFYLCASSITRAVNTEAFFGQGTRLTVV.

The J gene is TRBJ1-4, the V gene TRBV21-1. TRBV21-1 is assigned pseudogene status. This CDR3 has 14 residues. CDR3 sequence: CASSDVAVNEKLFF. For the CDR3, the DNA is TGTGCCAGTTCGGATGTAGCGGTCAATGAAAAACTGTTTTTT.